This T cell receptor (beta chain) was captured in a study of OX40 agonist ivuxolimab in advanced cancers. On the study more broadly: Patients received the agonistic anti-OX40 (CD134) antibody ivuxolimab. Whole-study results and caveats: Circulating CD4+ and CD8+ T cells showed clonal expansion by week 6 at 0.1 to 3.0 mg/kg.

Repertoires were generated with immunoSEQ multiplex PCR, while TCRdb's copy carries only in-frame clones and drops some. Here the sample spans about 46,000 clones, about nine tenths being singletons. Germline-derived CDR1 and CDR2 are MNHNY and SVGAGI (reference sequence). Germline trimming cut 4 bases from V and 7 bases from J; bases unmatched to any gene: 5. This CDR3 contains 13 residues. Regarding this clone: Its antigen is still unknown.

Sequences were derived from CD4+ or CD8+ T cells sorted from blood, sampled in a trial of the OX40 agonist ivuxolimab. The chain uses TRBV6-6 and TRBJ2-7, with TRBD2 matching 9 bases. This clonotype was sampled from an adult with an advanced solid tumor such as melanoma, head and neck, liver or kidney cancer. The CDR3 loop reads CASSSSGTEEQYF. CDR3 nucleotide sequence: TGTGCCAGCAGTTCTAGCGGGACGGAGGAGCAGTACTTC.